This TCR beta chain is from a study of Ad26.COV2.S vaccination and SARS-CoV-2 variants. For the study at large: Ad26.COV2.S given intramuscularly, once or twice 56 days apart. Study-wide results and caveats: Measurements of TCR breadth and depth may have given underestimates of the total T cell responses. Recipients given vaccine exceeded placebo recipients in spike-specific TCR breadth.

CDR1 LNHDA and CDR2 SQIVND come from the germline V gene (reference sequence). Trimming left V 2 bases short and J 9 bases short, with 17 bases between. This CDR3 contains 16 residues. As to treatment: around 19 received Ad26.COV2.S at low or high dose, single or two shots; 5 received placebo; per-sample allocation not given. Samples were taken on day 63 after the first vaccine or placebo injection. Boston provided a donor who was an adult aged 18-55 years. Clones were sequenced by immunoSEQ multiplex PCR, and TCRdb holds only the in-frame ones, with some missing. Of roughly 700,000 clones listed, 89% are singletons. This clone appeared a few times. As yet, its antigen is unknown.

This clonotype originated in a person aged 18-65 years who received the Ad26.COV2.S COVID-19 vaccine or a placebo. The chain uses TRBV19 and TRBJ1-6, with D possibly being TRBD1 (6 bases). Source: peripheral blood, taken in a trial of Ad26.COV2.S vaccine versus placebo. The CDR3 sequence is CASSISSGARVSPLHF. The CDR3 DNA sequence: TGTGCCAGTAGTATATCGTCAGGGGCTCGAGTTTCACCCCTCCACTTT. The whole variable domain, filled in from reference TRBV19 and TRBJ1-6, reads DGGITQSPKYLFRKEGQNVTLSCEQNLNHDAMYWYRQDPGQGLRLIYYSQIVNDFQKGDIAEGYSVSREKKESFPLTVTSAQKNPTAFYLCASSISSGARVSPLHFGNGTRLTVT.